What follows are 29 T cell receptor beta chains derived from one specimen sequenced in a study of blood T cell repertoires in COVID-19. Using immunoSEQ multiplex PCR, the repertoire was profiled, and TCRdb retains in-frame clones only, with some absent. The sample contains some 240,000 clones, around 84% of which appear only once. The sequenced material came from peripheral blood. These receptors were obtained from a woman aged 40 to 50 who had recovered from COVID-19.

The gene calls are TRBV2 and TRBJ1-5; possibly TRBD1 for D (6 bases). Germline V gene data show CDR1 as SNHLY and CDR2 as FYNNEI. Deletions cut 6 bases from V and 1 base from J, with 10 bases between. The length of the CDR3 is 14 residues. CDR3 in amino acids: CASRQGLSNQPQHF. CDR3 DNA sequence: TGTGCCAGCAGACAGGGTTTGAGCAATCAGCCCCAGCATTTT.

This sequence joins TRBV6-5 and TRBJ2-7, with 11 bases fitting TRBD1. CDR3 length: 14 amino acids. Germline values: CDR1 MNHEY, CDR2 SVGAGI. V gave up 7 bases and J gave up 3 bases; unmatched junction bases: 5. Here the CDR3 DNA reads TGTGCCAGCAACGCCGGGACAGGGGGCTACGAGCAGTACTTC. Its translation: CASNAGTGGYEQYF.

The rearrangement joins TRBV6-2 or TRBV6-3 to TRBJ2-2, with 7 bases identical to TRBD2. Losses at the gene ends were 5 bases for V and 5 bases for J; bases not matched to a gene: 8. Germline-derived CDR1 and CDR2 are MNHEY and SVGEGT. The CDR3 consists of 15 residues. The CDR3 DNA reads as TGTGCCAGCAGTCCCTTTGGGGGAGGGACCGGGGAGCTGTTTTTT. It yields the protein CASSPFGGGTGELFF.

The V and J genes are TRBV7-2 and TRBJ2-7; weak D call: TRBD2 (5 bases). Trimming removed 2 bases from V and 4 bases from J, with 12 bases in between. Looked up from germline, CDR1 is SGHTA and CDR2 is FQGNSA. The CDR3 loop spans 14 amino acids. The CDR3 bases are TGTGCCAGCAGCTTATTTGAGGGCCCGTACGAGCAGTACTTC. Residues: CASSLFEGPYEQYF.

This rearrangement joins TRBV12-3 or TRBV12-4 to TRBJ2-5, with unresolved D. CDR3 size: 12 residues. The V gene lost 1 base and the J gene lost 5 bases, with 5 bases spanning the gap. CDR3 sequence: CASSLGPETQYF. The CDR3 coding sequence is TGTGCCAGCAGTTTAGGGCCCGAGACCCAGTACTTC.

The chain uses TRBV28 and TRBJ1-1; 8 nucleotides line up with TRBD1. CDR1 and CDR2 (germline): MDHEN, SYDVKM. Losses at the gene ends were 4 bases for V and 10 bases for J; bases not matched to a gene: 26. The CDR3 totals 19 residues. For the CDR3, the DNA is TGTGCCAGCAGTTGGCGACAGTTATCCCGGACAGGGAAAAATTACATAGCTTTCTTT. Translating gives CASSWRQLSRTGKNYIAFF. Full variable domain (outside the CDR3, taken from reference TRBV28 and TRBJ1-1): DVKVTQSSRYLVKRTGEKVFLECVQDMDHENMFWYRQDPGLGLRLIYFSYDVKMKEKGDIPEGYSVSREKKERFSLILESASTNQTSMYLCASSWRQLSRTGKNYIAFFGQGTRLTVV.

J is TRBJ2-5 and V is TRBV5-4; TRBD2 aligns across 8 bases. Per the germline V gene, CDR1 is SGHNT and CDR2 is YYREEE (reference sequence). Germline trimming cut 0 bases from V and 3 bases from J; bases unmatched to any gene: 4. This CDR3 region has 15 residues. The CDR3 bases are TGTGCCAGCAGCTTGGCTAGCGGGCTTAAAGAGACCCAGTACTTC. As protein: CASSLASGLKETQYF.

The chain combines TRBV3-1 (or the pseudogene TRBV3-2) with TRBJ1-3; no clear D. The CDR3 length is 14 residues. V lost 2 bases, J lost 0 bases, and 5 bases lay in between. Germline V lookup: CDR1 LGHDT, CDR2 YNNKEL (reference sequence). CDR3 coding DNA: TGTGCCAGCAGCCAATACAGCTCTGGAAACACCATATATTTT. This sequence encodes CASSQYSSGNTIYF.

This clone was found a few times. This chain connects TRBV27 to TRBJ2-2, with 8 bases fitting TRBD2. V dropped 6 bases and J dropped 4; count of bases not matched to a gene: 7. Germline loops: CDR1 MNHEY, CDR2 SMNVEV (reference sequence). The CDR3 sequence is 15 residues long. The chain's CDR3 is CASRGPGGSTGELFF. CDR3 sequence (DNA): TGTGCCAGCAGAGGGCCGGGGGGGTCCACCGGGGAGCTGTTTTTT.

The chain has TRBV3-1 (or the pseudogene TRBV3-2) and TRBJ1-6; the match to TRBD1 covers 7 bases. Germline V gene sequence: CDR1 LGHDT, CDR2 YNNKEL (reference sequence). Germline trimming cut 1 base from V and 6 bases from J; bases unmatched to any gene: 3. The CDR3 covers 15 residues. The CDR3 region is CASSQAGTANSPLHF. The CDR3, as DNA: TGTGCCAGCAGCCAAGCCGGGACAGCTAATTCACCCCTCCACTTT.

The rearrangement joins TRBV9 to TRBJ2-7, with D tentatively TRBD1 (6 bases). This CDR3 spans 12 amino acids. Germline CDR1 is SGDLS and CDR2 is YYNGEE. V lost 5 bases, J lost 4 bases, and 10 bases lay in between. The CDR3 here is CASSPGDYEQYF. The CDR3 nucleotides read TGTGCCAGCAGTCCAGGGGATTACGAGCAGTACTTC.

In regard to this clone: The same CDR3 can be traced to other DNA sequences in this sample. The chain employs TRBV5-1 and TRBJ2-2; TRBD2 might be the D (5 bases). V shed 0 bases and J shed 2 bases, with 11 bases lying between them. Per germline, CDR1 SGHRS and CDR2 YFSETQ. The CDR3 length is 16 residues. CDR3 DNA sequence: TGCGCCAGCAGCTTGGGAGAGGGATATAACACCGGGGAGCTGTTTTTT. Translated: CASSLGEGYNTGELFF.

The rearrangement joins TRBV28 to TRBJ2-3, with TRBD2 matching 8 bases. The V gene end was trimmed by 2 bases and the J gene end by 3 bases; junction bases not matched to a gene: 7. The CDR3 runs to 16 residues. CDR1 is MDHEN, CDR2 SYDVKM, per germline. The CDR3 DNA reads TGTGCCAGCAGTTTAATGAGCGGGGGAGGAACAGATACGCAGTATTTT. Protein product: CASSLMSGGGTDTQYF.

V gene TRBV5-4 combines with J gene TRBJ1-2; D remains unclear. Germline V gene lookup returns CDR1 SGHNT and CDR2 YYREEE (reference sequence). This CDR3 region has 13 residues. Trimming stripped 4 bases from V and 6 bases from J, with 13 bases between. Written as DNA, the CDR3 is TGTGCCAGCAGCCCTACCGAGGGAGATGGCTACACCTTC. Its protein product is CASSPTEGDGYTF. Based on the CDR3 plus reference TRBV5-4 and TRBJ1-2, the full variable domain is ETGVTQSPTHLIKTRGQQVTLRCSSQSGHNTVSWYQQALGQGPQFIFQYYREEENGRGNFPPRFSGLQFPNYSSELNVNALELDDSALYLCASSPTEGDGYTFGSGTRLTVV.

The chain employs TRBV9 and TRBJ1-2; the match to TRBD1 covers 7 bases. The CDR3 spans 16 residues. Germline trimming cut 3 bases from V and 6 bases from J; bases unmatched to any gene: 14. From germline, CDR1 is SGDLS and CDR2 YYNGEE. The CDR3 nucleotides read TGTGCCAGCAGCGGACGACAGGGCCGGAGTGGGAATGGCTACACCTTC. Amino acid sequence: CASSGRQGRSGNGYTF.

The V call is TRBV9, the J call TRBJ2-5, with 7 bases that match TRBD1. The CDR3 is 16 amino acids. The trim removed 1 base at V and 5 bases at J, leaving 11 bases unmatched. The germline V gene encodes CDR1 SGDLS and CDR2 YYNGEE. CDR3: CASSVQGGGLLETQYF. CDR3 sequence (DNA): TGTGCCAGCAGCGTACAAGGGGGCGGTTTGTTGGAGACCCAGTACTTC.

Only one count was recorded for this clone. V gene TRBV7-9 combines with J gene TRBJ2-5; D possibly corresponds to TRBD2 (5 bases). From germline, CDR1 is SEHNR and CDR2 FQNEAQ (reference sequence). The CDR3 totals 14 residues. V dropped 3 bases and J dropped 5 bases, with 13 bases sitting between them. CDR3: CASSFSGRGETQYF. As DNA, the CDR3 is TGTGCCAGCAGCTTTAGTGGGAGAGGGGAGACCCAGTACTTC.

The CDR3 region is CASSIKQGNTEAFF. The CDR3 DNA is TGTGCCAGCAGTATAAAACAGGGGAACACTGAAGCTTTCTTT. This chain links TRBV27 with TRBJ1-1; the D gene is possibly TRBD1 (6 bases). The CDR3 loop spans 14 amino acids. V shed 5 bases and J shed 1 base, with 11 bases lying between them. Germline-derived CDR1 and CDR2 are MNHEY and SMNVEV (reference sequence).

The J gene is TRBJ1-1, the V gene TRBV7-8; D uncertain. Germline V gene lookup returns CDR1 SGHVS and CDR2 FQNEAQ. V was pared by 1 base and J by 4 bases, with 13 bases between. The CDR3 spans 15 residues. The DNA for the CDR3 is TGTGCCAGCAGCTTAGATCCGGGAATAATCACTGAAGCTTTCTTT. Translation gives CASSLDPGIITEAFF.

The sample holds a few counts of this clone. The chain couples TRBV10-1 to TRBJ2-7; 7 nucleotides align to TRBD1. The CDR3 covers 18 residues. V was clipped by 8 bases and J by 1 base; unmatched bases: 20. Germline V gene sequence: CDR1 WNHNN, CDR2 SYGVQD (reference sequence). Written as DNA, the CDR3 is TGCGCCAGCCATCCTAAAACAGGGGCCCTAACTTTGTCCTACGAGCAGTACTTC. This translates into CASHPKTGALTLSYEQYF.

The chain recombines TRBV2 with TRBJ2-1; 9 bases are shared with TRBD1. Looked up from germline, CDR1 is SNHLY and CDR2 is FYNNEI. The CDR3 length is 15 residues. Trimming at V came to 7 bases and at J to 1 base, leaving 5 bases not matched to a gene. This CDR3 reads CASNLDRGSYNEQFF. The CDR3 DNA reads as TGTGCCAGCAACCTAGACAGGGGGTCCTACAATGAGCAGTTCTTC.

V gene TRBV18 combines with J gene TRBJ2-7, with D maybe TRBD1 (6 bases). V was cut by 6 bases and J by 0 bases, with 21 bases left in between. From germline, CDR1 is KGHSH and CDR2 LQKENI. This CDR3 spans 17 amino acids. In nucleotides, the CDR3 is TGTGCCAGCTCCGCCTCCTCGACGGGACACTACTCCTACGAGCAGTACTTC. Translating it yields CASSASSTGHYSYEQYF.

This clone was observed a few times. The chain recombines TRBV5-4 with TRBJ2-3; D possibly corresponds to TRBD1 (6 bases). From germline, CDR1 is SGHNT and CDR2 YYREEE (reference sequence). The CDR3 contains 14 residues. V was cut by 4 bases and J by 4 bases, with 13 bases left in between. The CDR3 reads CASSPFTGSDTQYF. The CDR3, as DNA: TGTGCCAGCAGCCCGTTCACAGGGTCAGATACGCAGTATTTT.

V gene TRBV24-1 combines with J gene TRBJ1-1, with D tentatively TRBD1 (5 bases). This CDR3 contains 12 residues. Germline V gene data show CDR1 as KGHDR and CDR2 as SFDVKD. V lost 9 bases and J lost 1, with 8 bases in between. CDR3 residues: CATQGQNTEAFF. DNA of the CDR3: TGTGCCACCCAAGGACAGAACACTGAAGCTTTCTTT.

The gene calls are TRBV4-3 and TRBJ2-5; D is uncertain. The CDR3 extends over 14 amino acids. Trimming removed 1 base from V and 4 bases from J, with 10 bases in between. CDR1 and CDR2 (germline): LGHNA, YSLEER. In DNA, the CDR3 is TGCGCCAGCAGCCAAGCTACGGGTGGAGAGACCCAGTACTTC. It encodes CASSQATGGETQYF.

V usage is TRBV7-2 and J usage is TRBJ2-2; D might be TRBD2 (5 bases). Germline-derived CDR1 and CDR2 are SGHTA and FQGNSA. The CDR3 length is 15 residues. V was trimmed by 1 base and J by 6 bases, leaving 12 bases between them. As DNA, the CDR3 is TGTGCCAGCAGCTTAGGAGGGTCTCTAGCCGGGGAGCTGTTTTTT. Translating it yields CASSLGGSLAGELFF.

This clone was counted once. CDR3 in DNA: TGTGCCAGCAGCACCGACCCGGCGGGAGGCTACACCTTC. Its protein product is CASSTDPAGGYTF. This rearrangement joins TRBV13 to TRBJ1-2; no clear D gene. Per the germline V gene, CDR1 is PRHDT and CDR2 is FYEKMQ (reference sequence). Trimming left V 5 bases short and J 8 bases short, with 15 bases between. CDR3 length: 13 amino acids.

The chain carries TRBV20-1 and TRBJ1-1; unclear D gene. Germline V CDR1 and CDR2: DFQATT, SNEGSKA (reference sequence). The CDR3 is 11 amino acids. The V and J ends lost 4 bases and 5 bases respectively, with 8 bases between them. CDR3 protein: CSATPVTEAFF. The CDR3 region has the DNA TGCAGTGCTACACCAGTAACTGAAGCTTTCTTT.

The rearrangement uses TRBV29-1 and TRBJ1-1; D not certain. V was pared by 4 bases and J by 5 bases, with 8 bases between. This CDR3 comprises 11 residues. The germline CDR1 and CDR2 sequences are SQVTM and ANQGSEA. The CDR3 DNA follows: TGCAGCGTTGCCCCCGTTACTGAAGCTTTCTTT. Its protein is CSVAPVTEAFF.